A selection of T cell receptor beta chains follows, all from one sample in a study of cytomegalovirus exposure and HLA in healthy donors. The method was immunoSEQ multiplex PCR; TCRdb's version includes in-frame clones alone and lacks a portion of them. The sample contains roughly 68,000 clones, roughly 80% of which appear only once. The sequenced sample was PBMCs. The receptor set was obtained from a male donor in good health and CMV-seropositive. CDR3s include the opening cysteine and the closing phenylalanine or tryptophan. The D gene is left open where the match is weak. The listing skips clone size in some rows; elsewhere it reads once, few, many or a size class.

abundance: .
d_gene: .
j_gene: TRBJ1-2
v_gene: TRBV5-4
CDR3aa: CASSLRGSNYGYTF
CDR3nt: TGTGCCAGCAGCTTGAGGGGTTCGAACTATGGCTACACCTTC

abundance: .
d_gene: TRBD1
j_gene: TRBJ2-3
v_gene: TRBV5-4
CDR3aa: CASSLDPGTGWRGTDTQYF
CDR3nt: TGTGCCAGCAGCTTAGACCCTGGGACAGGGTGGAGGGGGACAGATACGCAGTATTTT

abundance: .
d_gene: TRBD2
j_gene: TRBJ2-7
v_gene: TRBV7-9
CDR3aa: CASSQGLAGTPYEQYF
CDR3nt: TGTGCCAGCAGCCAGGGACTAGCGGGAACACCCTACGAGCAGTACTTC

abundance: .
d_gene: .
j_gene: TRBJ1-3
v_gene: TRBV5-1
CDR3aa: CASSPGSHSSGNTIYF
CDR3nt: TGCGCCAGCAGCCCGGGATCCCATAGCTCTGGAAACACCATATATTTT

abundance: .
d_gene: TRBD2
j_gene: TRBJ2-3
v_gene: TRBV7-6
CDR3aa: CASSLRTSGGQGTDTQYF
CDR3nt: TGTGCCAGCAGCCTTAGGACTAGCGGGGGTCAGGGGACAGATACGCAGTATTTT

abundance: few
d_gene: TRBD1
j_gene: TRBJ1-6
v_gene: TRBV7-9
CDR3aa: CASSSATGNNSPLHF
CDR3nt: TGTGCCAGCAGCTCGGCGACAGGGAATAATTCACCCCTCCACTTT

abundance: few
d_gene: .
j_gene: TRBJ2-1
v_gene: TRBV6-5
CDR3aa: CASSSPPEDEQFF
CDR3nt: TGTGCCAGCAGTAGTCCTCCAGAGGATGAGCAGTTCTTC

abundance: .
d_gene: .
j_gene: TRBJ1-1
v_gene: TRBV9
CDR3aa: CASSVSQGTEAFF
CDR3nt: TGTGCCAGCAGCGTATCTCAGGGCACTGAAGCTTTCTTT

abundance: .
d_gene: TRBD1
j_gene: TRBJ2-7
v_gene: TRBV25-1
CDR3aa: CASSGTGLAYEQYF
CDR3nt: TGTGCCAGCAGTGGGACAGGGTTGGCCTACGAGCAGTACTTC

abundance: .
d_gene: .
j_gene: TRBJ2-3
v_gene: TRBV9
CDR3aa: CASSVAGVYGTDTQYF
CDR3nt: TGTGCCAGCAGCGTAGCCGGGGTATACGGCACAGATACGCAGTATTTT

abundance: .
d_gene: .
j_gene: TRBJ2-7
v_gene: TRBV7-9
CDR3aa: CASSLEQGVSYEQYF
CDR3nt: TGTGCCAGCAGCTTAGAACAGGGAGTCTCCTACGAGCAGTACTTC

abundance: .
d_gene: TRBD2
j_gene: TRBJ2-5
v_gene: TRBV11-2
CDR3aa: CASSIGLAGGQETQYF
CDR3nt: TGTGCCAGCAGCATCGGACTAGCGGGGGGGCAAGAGACCCAGTACTTC

abundance: .
d_gene: TRBD1
j_gene: TRBJ2-3
v_gene: TRBV5-4
CDR3aa: CASSSNRGSTDTQYF
CDR3nt: TGTGCCAGCAGCTCGAACAGGGGAAGCACAGATACGCAGTATTTT

abundance: .
d_gene: .
j_gene: TRBJ1-1
v_gene: TRBV7-8
CDR3aa: CASSWPRQAANTEAFF
CDR3nt: TGTGCCAGCAGCTGGCCCCGACAGGCAGCGAACACTGAAGCTTTCTTT

abundance: once
d_gene: TRBD1
j_gene: TRBJ1-5
v_gene: TRBV6-1
CDR3aa: CASSEYPGGMMSYQPQHF
CDR3nt: TGTGCCAGCAGTGAATACCCAGGGGGGATGATGAGCTATCAGCCCCAGCATTTT

abundance: .
d_gene: TRBD1
j_gene: TRBJ2-7
v_gene: TRBV5-1
CDR3aa: CASSLDGQGMQYEQYF
CDR3nt: TGCGCCAGCAGCTTGGATGGACAGGGTATGCAGTACGAGCAGTACTTC

abundance: .
d_gene: TRBD1
j_gene: TRBJ2-4
v_gene: TRBV29-1
CDR3aa: CSVESKSTGTGSHIQYF
CDR3nt: TGCAGCGTTGAAAGTAAGAGTACCGGGACAGGTTCTCACATTCAGTACTTC

abundance: .
d_gene: .
j_gene: TRBJ2-3
v_gene: TRBV13
CDR3aa: CASSALRSTDTQYF
CDR3nt: TGTGCCAGCAGCGCTCTCAGAAGCACAGATACGCAGTATTTT

abundance: .
d_gene: .
j_gene: TRBJ1-2
v_gene: TRBV6-5
CDR3aa: CASSYSRGYYGYTF
CDR3nt: TGTGCCAGCAGTTACTCGCGGGGCTACTATGGCTACACCTTC

abundance: .
d_gene: .
j_gene: TRBJ2-5
v_gene: TRBV5-3
CDR3aa: CARSLAQGGETQYF
CDR3nt: TGTGCCAGAAGCTTGGCACAGGGTGGGGAGACCCAGTACTTC

abundance: few
d_gene: TRBD1
j_gene: TRBJ1-5
v_gene: TRBV6-5
CDR3aa: CASSPGQGDQPQHF
CDR3nt: TGTGCCAGCAGCCCCGGACAGGGCGATCAGCCCCAGCATTTT

abundance: .
d_gene: .
j_gene: TRBJ1-1
v_gene: TRBV9
CDR3aa: CASSVEGEGYTEAFF
CDR3nt: TGTGCCAGCAGCGTTGAAGGGGAGGGATACACTGAAGCTTTCTTT

abundance: .
d_gene: .
j_gene: TRBJ1-5
v_gene: TRBV27
CDR3aa: CASSLYSSNQPQHF
CDR3nt: TGTGCCAGCAGCCTCTACAGTAGCAATCAGCCCCAGCATTTT

abundance: .
d_gene: .
j_gene: TRBJ1-6
v_gene: TRBV28
CDR3aa: CASSPVVGGPPLHF
CDR3nt: TGTGCCAGCAGCCCCGTTGTCGGCGGCCCACCCCTCCACTTT